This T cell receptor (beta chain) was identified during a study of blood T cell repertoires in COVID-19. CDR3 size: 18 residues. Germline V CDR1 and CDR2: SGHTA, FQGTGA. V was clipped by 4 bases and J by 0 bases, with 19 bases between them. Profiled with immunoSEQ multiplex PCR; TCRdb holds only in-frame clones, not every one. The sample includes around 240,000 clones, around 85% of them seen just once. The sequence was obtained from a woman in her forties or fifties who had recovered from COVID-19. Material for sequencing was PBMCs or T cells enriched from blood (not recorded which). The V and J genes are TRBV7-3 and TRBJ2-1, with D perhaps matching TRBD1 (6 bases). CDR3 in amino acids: CASSSRGLGTSSYNEQFF. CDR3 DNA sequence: TGTGCCAGCAGCTCACGTGGCTTGGGGACAAGCTCCTACAATGAGCAGTTCTTC.